This T cell receptor beta chain appears in the sequencing data of a study of CD8+ T cells in alopecia areata (dated by TCRdb to the late 2010s). At the level of the whole study: The treated patients, all with moderate-to-severe alopecia areata, were enrolled in an open-label pilot trial of oral tofacitinib given at 5 to 10 mg twice daily. Tofacitinib was administered for 6 to 18 months, and 6 months of follow-up off drug were then conducted to assess delayed response and recurrence. Disease severity in treated patients was measured with the SALT score, which quantifies the percentage of affected scalp surface area. The study used high-throughput TCRbeta sequencing to examine T cell clonal expansion in alopecia areata, in both the C3H/HeJ mouse model and human patients. Scalp tissue and sorted CD4+ and CD8+ peripheral blood T cells from patchy and totalis/universalis alopecia areata patients and from healthy controls were covered by human TCRbeta sequencing. Tofacitinib-treated patients had biopsies at baseline and at 4 and 24 weeks of treatment, with a later scalp biopsy in several patients. Clonality in the scalp was compared among normal scalp (n=4), patchy alopecia areata scalp (n=8), and alopecia totalis/universalis scalp (n=8). RNA was extracted with the PAXgene miRNA kit for fixed scalp, the miRNeasy kit for PBMCs, and the RNeasy kit for mouse skin. immunoSEQ multiplex PCR using 35 Vbeta forward primers and 13 Jbeta reverse primers was used to amplify TCRbeta CDR3 regions.

This specimen's treatment or condition label, per the study, means: oral pan-JAK inhibitor, 5-10 mg twice daily. From alopecia areata patients, peripheral blood was collected along with lesional scalp punch biopsies. PBMCs were isolated by density centrifugation and stained for CD3, CD4 and CD8, after which CD4+ and CD8+ T cells were sorted on a FACSAria. Library preparation employed the immunoSEQ multiplex PCR assay. RNA was extracted from all samples and reverse transcribed into cDNA as template for TCR sequencing. First-strand cDNA was synthesized using SuperScript III with a 2:1 mix of oligo-dT and random hexamers. A synthetic immune receptor repertoire was used to gauge amplification bias, and whatever bias remained was removed computationally. From the authors' description of their analysis: Raw reads were preprocessed for error removal, and CDR3 was defined according to IMGT conventions as running from the conserved cysteine to phenylalanine. Clonality was computed by normalizing Shannon entropy by log2 of the number of productive unique TCRs and subtracting the result from 1. CD4 or CD8 identity of scalp clones was inferred by cross-referencing scalp TCRbeta sequences with sorted blood CD4 and CD8 repertoires. As stored in TCRdb, this immuneACCESS dataset retains in-frame rearrangements with V and J assigned. A fraction of the clones does not appear; measured against another copy, unresolved V genes explain less than half of the discrepancy, and the remainder lacks a known reason. The V and J calls and the clone size are those of that table, but D and trimming were determined from the DNA. The sample has 180,000 or so clones on record, about 61% of them singletons. The biggest ten clones account for around 16% of the sample.

This clone was seen just once. The clone's antigen remains unknown. Base qualities were left out, and no much larger clone turns up one base away. What the study reported, not specific to this receptor: Shared TCR sequences between patients were less evident than in mice, which may be partly attributable to HLA diversity in the patient population. Scalp TCR repertoire analysis is complicated because resident alphabeta T cells in normal human skin are also sequenced, whereas mouse skin is dominated by gammadelta T cells. Tofacitinib significantly decreased scalp clonality and the number of expanded CD8+ clones among the top 100 scalp clones. The treated cohort was small, with a single nonresponder, so links between baseline CD8+ expansion and response need larger studies. Many expanded lesional clones persisted in scalp and blood during tofacitinib treatment, which may partly explain relapse after stopping treatment. Lesional scalp, especially in alopecia totalis/universalis, showed higher clonality and more expanded CD8+ clones than normal scalp, suggesting antigenic drive.

Sample: CD4+ T cells sorted from blood, taken at roughly week 58, from a patient treated with tofacitinib. This sequence was found in a human donor with alopecia areata.

The nucleotide sequence is given as TGCGCCAGCAGCCAACCCCAGGGAGCGGAGACCCAGTACTTC. Its amino acids are CASSQPQGAETQYF. The chain is made from TRBV4-1 and TRBJ2-5, with the D gene possibly TRBD1 or TRBD2, each one fitting 5 bases. Trimming takes 2 bases from V and 5 bases from J, and the germline ends sit 12 bases apart. The CDR3 holds 14 amino acids from the cysteine to the phenylalanine. Just CDR3 DNA is preserved here, 42 bases in frame from base 1. Per the germline V gene, MGHRA is the CDR1 and YSYEKL is the CDR2.